This T cell receptor (beta chain) was identified during a study of early T cells in non-severe SARS-CoV-2 infection (dated by TCRdb to the early 2020s). Looking at the study overall: Bulk RNA from unsorted whole blood was used for TCR sequencing, so alpha and beta chains could not be paired. What the authors observed across the whole study: Matching against VDJdb was skewed toward anti-spike CD8 responses, likely underestimated virus-specific expansions, and missed private and CD4 specificities.

This clonotype appeared many times. Its cognate antigen has yet to be identified. Qualities for individual bases were not recorded, and no much larger clone is one base off. Library prep was done by 5' RACE. The sequencer was a NextSeq 500. Unique molecular identifiers were attached to individual cDNA molecules in the TCR library protocol so that sequencing error and PCR bias could be corrected. Both TCR alpha and beta chains were sequenced, and tight co-correlation was observed between alpha and beta sequence abundances in each sample. On the study's bioinformatics: V gene, J gene and CDR3 annotation of TCR sequences was performed with Decombinator V4. Expanded TCRs were defined as changing significantly between any two time points under a Poisson model with p below 0.0001. TCR abundances were normalised to the total number of TCRs sequenced per sample and were expressed as counts per million. MAIT TCRs were defined by TRAV1-2 paired with TRAJ12, TRAJ20 or TRAJ33, and iNKT TCRs by TRAV10 paired with TRAJ18. VDJdb, accessed 1 November 2021, was searched for CMV, EBV and SARS-CoV-2 annotated TCRs, with TCRs annotated for multiple antigens excluded. TCRdb reanalyzed the raw reads on its own, using fastp at Q25 for trimming and MiXCR for clone calling, and kept in-frame beta chains. One record per CDR3 amino acid sequence lists the most common genes and DNA. These V and J calls rely on TCRdb rather than the paper's analysis. The sample yields roughly 51,000 distinct CDR3 sequences; less than 7.5% were counted once. About 3% of the sample is in the top ten clones.

A case-control design nested within a healthcare worker cohort in London, UK, was used, with weekly nasopharyngeal swab PCR tests and blood sampling performed. Healthcare workers were enrolled in the week of the UK lockdown, from 23 to 31 March 2020, and were followed every week for up to roughly 15 weeks. Reading the germline V gene (reference sequence) gives CDR1 MNHEY and CDR2 SMNVEV. V loses 5 bases of germline sequence and J loses 2 bases, and the interval between the two ends is 16 bases. The CDR3 contains 15 residues, cysteine and phenylalanine counted. CDR3 DNA only is kept here, 45 bases in frame from base 1.

This clonotype originated in an adult who was a healthcare worker with PCR-confirmed SARS-CoV-2 infection or an uninfected control (not recorded which). The sequencing here drew on whole blood, taken at baseline. The chain links TRBV27 with TRBJ2-7, with the D gene possibly TRBD1 or TRBD2, each one fitting 6 bases. The CDR3 region has the sequence CASSGQRVKTYEQYF. The DNA reads TGTGCCAGCAGTGGACAGCGGGTTAAAACCTACGAGCAGTACTTC.